Below, 18 T cell receptor beta chains from the same sample are listed, as sequenced in a study of blood T cell repertoires in COVID-19. Produced via immunoSEQ multiplex PCR; TCRdb's table is partial and in-frame only. Of fewer than 450,000 clones listed, around 90% were seen once; the top ten hold roughly 1.2%. Specimen: PBMCs or T cells enriched from blood (not recorded which). These receptor sequences come from a woman younger than 35 who had recovered from COVID-19.

A remark on this clone: This sample also contains other DNA sequences that code for the same CDR3. The V gene is TRBV5-1, the J gene TRBJ1-2, with TRBD1 as a possible D gene (5 bases). Germline-derived CDR1 and CDR2 are SGHRS and YFSETQ. This CDR3 comprises 13 residues. Deletions cut 10 bases from V and 5 bases from J, with 18 bases between. For the CDR3, the DNA is TGCGCCTCCAGCCTCGGGGGAGATTATGGCTACACCTTC. Translated, it gives CASSLGGDYGYTF. The full variable domain, rest sourced from reference TRBV5-1 and TRBJ1-2, is KAGVTQTPRYLIKTRGQQVTLSCSPISGHRSVSWYQQTPGQGLQFLFEYFSETQRNKGNFPGRFSGRQFSNSRSEMNVSTLELGDSALYLCASSLGGDYGYTFGSGTRLTVV.

The chain recombines TRBV7-3 with TRBJ2-2, with TRBD2 matching 11 bases. The junction had 5 bases not matched to a gene; V was cut back by 5 bases and J by 3 bases. The CDR3 loop spans 16 amino acids. The germline gives CDR1 SGHTA, CDR2 FQGTGA. This chain's CDR3 is CASSPTSGGHTGELFF. DNA for the CDR3: TGTGCCAGCAGCCCCACTAGCGGGGGACACACCGGGGAGCTGTTTTTT. Together with reference TRBV7-3 and TRBJ2-2, the CDR3 gives the full variable domain: GAGVSQTPSNKVTEKGKYVELRCDPISGHTALYWYRQSLGQGPEFLIYFQGTGAADDSGLPNDRFFAVRPEGSVSTLKIQRTERGDSAVYLCASSPTSGGHTGELFFGEGSRLTVL.

The chain joins TRBV10-3 to TRBJ1-5; D uncertain. Germline loops: CDR1 ENHRY, CDR2 SYGVKD. Trimming removed 3 bases at V and 8 bases at J, with 14 bases between. This CDR3 is built from 14 residues. The chain's CDR3 is CAISDADTFKPQHF. DNA for the CDR3: TGTGCCATCAGTGATGCAGACACATTCAAGCCCCAGCATTTT.

This clone was recorded once. The rearrangement uses TRBV5-4 and TRBJ1-2; 9 bases are a match to TRBD1. From germline, CDR1 is SGHNT and CDR2 YYREEE (reference sequence). V shed 3 bases, J shed 6 bases, and the junction held 3 bases outside the gene matches. CDR3 length: 13 amino acids. The CDR3 region has the DNA TGTGCCAGCAGCTACACAGGGGGCGATGGCTACACCTTC. Its protein product is CASSYTGGDGYTF.

The chain employs TRBV6-5 and TRBJ2-2, with TRBD1 as a possible D gene (6 bases). CDR1 and CDR2 (germline): MNHEY, SVGAGI. V dropped 4 bases and J dropped 13 bases, with 13 bases sitting between them. CDR3 size: 12 residues. The CDR3 sequence: CASSSTGRGLFF. DNA for the CDR3: TGTGCCAGCAGTTCGACAGGCAGGGGGCTGTTTTTT.

The V call is TRBV5-4, the J call TRBJ1-2, with 9 bases aligning to TRBD1. The CDR3 extends over 15 amino acids. The ends lost 4 bases at V and 2 bases at J; junction bases unmatched: 6. The germline V gene encodes CDR1 SGHNT and CDR2 YYREEE (reference sequence). This CDR3 is CASSIDRGGNYGYTF. The CDR3 bases are TGTGCCAGCAGCATAGACAGGGGGGGCAACTATGGCTACACCTTC.

V and J are TRBV4-2 and TRBJ2-7; possibly TRBD1 for D (5 bases). Germline V CDR1 and CDR2: LGHNA, YNFKEQ. Between the trimmed V and J ends, which lost 0 bases and 0 bases, there was a span of 6 bases. CDR3 length: 14 amino acids. The CDR3 DNA is TGTGCCAGCAGCCAAGAGGACAACTCCTACGAGCAGTACTTC. The encoded protein is CASSQEDNSYEQYF.

V gene TRBV5-1 combines with J gene TRBJ1-4; weak D call: TRBD1 (5 bases). The CDR3 totals 15 residues. V lost 1 base to trimming and J lost 3 bases, with 10 bases between them. Germline V CDR1 and CDR2: SGHRS, YFSETQ. CDR3 nucleotides: TGCGCCAGCAGCTTGCAGGGAAGTTCTAATGAAAAACTGTTTTTT. This translates into CASSLQGSSNEKLFF. The full variable domain, with the rest looked up from reference TRBV5-1 and TRBJ1-4, is KAGVTQTPRYLIKTRGQQVTLSCSPISGHRSVSWYQQTPGQGLQFLFEYFSETQRNKGNFPGRFSGRQFSNSRSEMNVSTLELGDSALYLCASSLQGSSNEKLFFGSGTQLSVL.

This clone was found once. The chain carries TRBV9 and TRBJ2-3, with a weak D call TRBD2 (5 bases). Trimming pared 2 bases from V and 3 bases from J, leaving 13 bases between. Looked up from germline, CDR1 is SGDLS and CDR2 is YYNGEE. The CDR3 contains 15 residues. The CDR3 loop reads CASSVGGFFTDTQYF. CDR3 nucleotide sequence: TGTGCCAGCAGCGTTGGAGGATTCTTTACAGATACGCAGTATTTT.

The chain uses TRBV12-5 and TRBJ2-3, with 8 positions matching TRBD1. The ends lost 1 base at V and 1 base at J; junction bases unmatched: 1. Looked up from germline, CDR1 is LGHNT and CDR2 is FRNRAP. This CDR3 is built from 15 residues. CDR3 nucleotides: TGTGCTAGTGGTTTGGGACAGGGGCGCACAGATACGCAGTATTTT. Translated: CASGLGQGRTDTQYF.

The gene calls are TRBV7-9 and TRBJ2-1; 7 bases are shared with TRBD1. CDR3 length: 15 residues. The germline V gene has CDR1 SEHNR and CDR2 FQNEAQ (reference sequence). Trimming at V came to 5 bases and at J to 5 bases, leaving 9 bases not matched to a gene. The CDR3 region has the DNA TGTGCCAGCAGCCTACAGGGGAGTATCAACAATGAGCAGTTCTTC. Its protein product is CASSLQGSINNEQFF.

The V call is TRBV6-5, the J call TRBJ1-1; TRBD1 aligns across 10 bases. Germline CDR1 is MNHEY and CDR2 is SVGAGI. The CDR3 consists of 15 residues. The trim removed 6 bases at V and 10 bases at J, leaving 14 bases unmatched. The CDR3 sequence is CASSSPGTGVYGAFF. The CDR3 nucleotides read TGTGCCAGCAGCTCACCCGGGACAGGGGTGTATGGAGCTTTCTTT.

This chain joins TRBV9 and TRBJ2-3, with 9 bases matching TRBD2. Germline CDR1 is SGDLS and CDR2 is YYNGEE. This CDR3 has 17 amino acids. Germline trimming cut 3 bases from V and 2 bases from J; bases unmatched to any gene: 10. CDR3 in amino acids: CASSGGGSSGATDTQYF. CDR3 nucleotide sequence: TGTGCCAGCAGCGGAGGGGGGTCTAGCGGGGCCACAGATACGCAGTATTTT.

This clone occurred a few times. This chain joins TRBV27 and TRBJ1-6; no definite D call. Germline lookup yields CDR1 MNHEY and CDR2 SMNVEV (reference sequence). The length of the CDR3 is 17 residues. Trimming removed 5 bases from V and 0 bases from J, with 14 bases in between. The CDR3 region is CASSPNLMSSYNSPLHF. Here the CDR3 DNA reads TGTGCCAGCAGTCCTAACCTAATGAGCTCCTATAATTCACCCCTCCACTTT.

On this clone itself: A read error may be the cause here, since a much bigger clone is one base away. The chain links TRBV4-1 to TRBJ1-1, with a possible D match to TRBD1 (5 bases). Per germline, CDR1 MGHRA and CDR2 YSYEKL. The V and J ends lost 4 bases and 1 base respectively, with 7 bases between them. The CDR3 totals 13 residues. CDR3 DNA sequence: TGCGCCAGCAGCCGCGGACAGAACACTGAAGCTTTCTTT. It specifies CASSRGQNTEAFF.

The J gene is TRBJ2-3, the V gene TRBV5-4; TRBD2 agrees at 13 bases. The germline CDR1 and CDR2 sequences are SGHNT and YYREEE (reference sequence). V shed 1 base and J 5 bases; nucleotides not matched to a gene: 10. The CDR3 extends over 18 amino acids. The CDR3 nucleotides read TGTGCCAGCAGCTTGAGGGGACTAGCGGGGAGGGGCGAAGATACGCAGTATTTT. Amino acid sequence: CASSLRGLAGRGEDTQYF.

The chain employs TRBV28 and TRBJ2-7; D might be TRBD1 (6 bases). V lost 3 bases to trimming and J lost 6 bases, with 15 bases between them. This CDR3 is 14 amino acids long. Germline CDR1 reads MDHEN; CDR2 reads SYDVKM. CDR3 sequence (DNA): TGTGCCAGCAGTTTTACAGGGTTAGGCGTCGAGCAGTACTTC. Its protein product is CASSFTGLGVEQYF.

V gene TRBV19 combines with J gene TRBJ1-2; D is uncertain. With 11 bases removed from V and 5 bases from J, the gap between germline ends came to 6 bases. This CDR3 has 9 residues. Germline V lookup: CDR1 LNHDA, CDR2 SQIVND (reference sequence). CDR3: CALAYGYTF. The CDR3 bases are TGTGCCTTGGCTTATGGCTACACCTTC.